This passage covers 4 T cell receptor beta chains from one sample sequenced in a study of blood T cell repertoires in COVID-19. Assay used: immunoSEQ multiplex PCR; TCRdb lists only in-frame clones, some missing. The table shows more than 400,000 clones, with roughly nine tenths occurring only once. The sequenced material came from PBMCs or T cells enriched from blood (not recorded which). These receptors were collected from a woman aged 18-29 years who had recovered from COVID-19.

V gene TRBV5-5 combines with J gene TRBJ1-1; D is ambiguous. The CDR3 is 13 residues long. V lost 3 bases and J 5 bases, leaving 11 bases between the germline ends. Germline assignment: CDR1 SGHKS and CDR2 YYEKEE (reference sequence). This chain's CDR3 is CASSSPTQTEAFF. Here the CDR3 DNA reads TGTGCCAGCAGCTCTCCAACGCAGACTGAAGCTTTCTTT.

This chain uses TRBV5-1 with TRBJ1-1; weak D call: TRBD1 (6 bases). Between the trimmed V and J ends, which lost 0 bases and 7 bases, there was a span of 7 bases. The CDR3 totals 12 residues. CDR1 is SGHRS and CDR2 is YFSETQ in the germline V gene. The CDR3 region is CASSLVDSEAFF. In DNA form, the CDR3 reads TGCGCCAGCAGCTTGGTGGACAGTGAAGCTTTCTTT.

V usage is TRBV5-1 and J usage is TRBJ2-3; the D gene is possibly TRBD1 (6 bases). The CDR3 runs 14 residues. Trimming removed 2 bases from V and 2 bases from J, with 9 bases in between. From germline, CDR1 is SGHRS and CDR2 YFSETQ. CDR3 loop: CASSFRQVTDTQYF. CDR3 coding DNA: TGCGCCAGCAGCTTTCGACAGGTCACAGATACGCAGTATTTT.

This clone appeared a single time. Here the CDR3 reads CSVVVDNEQFF. In DNA form, the CDR3 reads TGCAGCGTTGTAGTGGACAATGAGCAGTTCTTC. The V gene is TRBV29-1, the J gene TRBJ2-1, with D unclear. The CDR3 contains 11 residues. Trimming took 4 bases from V and 5 from J, leaving 6 bases between them. CDR1 and CDR2 (germline): SQVTM, ANQGSEA.